Below, 3 T cell receptor beta chains from the same sample are listed, as sequenced in a study of blood T cells in healthy people across ages. It was with a sample-barcoded 5' primer and a J-beta primer mix that a second PCR of about 6 to 12 cycles was run. TCRdb re-called the 5' RACE reads with MiXCR, one entry per CDR3 protein. This table holds 750,000 to 1,000,000 distinct CDR3 sequences, approximately 32% found once. This sample was shared with a second study, whose subject was T cells of mothers and their children.

Sequencing was carried out using blood. The receptors were gathered from a middle-aged woman in good health.

This clonotype turned up a few times. The rearrangement links TRBV19 to TRBJ2-7, with D hard to call. The CDR3 is 12 residues long. The germline gives CDR1 LNHDA, CDR2 SQIVND (reference sequence). V lost 6 bases and J lost 2, with 8 bases in between. Written as DNA, the CDR3 is TGTGCCAGTAGACAGAATCCCTACGAGCAGTACTTC. This translates into CASRQNPYEQYF.

This clonotype was seen many times. The V gene is TRBV29-1, the J gene TRBJ2-1; 7 positions agree with TRBD1. This CDR3 has 13 residues. CDR1 is SQVTM and CDR2 is ANQGSEA in the germline V gene. The V gene end was trimmed by 0 bases and the J gene end by 7 bases; junction bases not matched to a gene: 3. In DNA form, the CDR3 reads TGCAGCGTTGAAGATAGGGGGCCGAATGAGCAGTTCTTC. It yields the protein CSVEDRGPNEQFF.

The chain carries TRBV4-3 and TRBJ2-2, with 10 bases identical to TRBD2. Germline V lookup: CDR1 LGHNA, CDR2 YSLEER. The J segment lost 4 bases and the V segment lost 0 bases, leaving 2 bases of the junction unmatched. The CDR3 is 16 residues long. Here the CDR3 reads CASSQERLAGTGELFF. The CDR3 DNA is TGCGCCAGCAGCCAAGAAAGACTAGCGGGCACCGGGGAGCTGTTTTTT.